The clone carrying this TCR beta chain was recorded at least ten times. Before thyroid surgery, none of the patients had received any treatment. This sample is part of a study of metastatic and nonmetastatic thyroid tumors. TCRdb reanalyzed the PCR reads via MiXCR. The sample lists approximately 58,000 clones, 20% to 25% occurring once. Trimming took 2 bases from V and 4 from J; bases not matched to a gene: 8. This CDR3 is 15 amino acids long. The V gene's germline CDR1 is DFQATT and CDR2 SNEGSKA (reference sequence). The chain recombines TRBV20-1 with TRBJ2-7; TRBD1 matches at 10 bases. The source is a female donor with papillary thyroid cancer or a benign thyroid nodule (not recorded which). Some clones in this sample may be carry-over from other donors' samples. Sample: blood. The CDR3 loop is CSARKDRGRRYEQYF. The CDR3 nucleotides are TGCAGTGCTAGAAAAGACAGGGGGCGACGTTACGAGCAGTACTTC.